This record looks at one T cell receptor (beta chain) sequence and its context. No antigen is known for it. The sample holds no much larger clone one base away, and base qualities are not on file. TCRbeta CDR3 regions were amplified from genomic DNA using the immunoSEQ Assay, a bias-controlled multiplex PCR. The study's own analysis went as follows. The number of nucleated cells in each sample was estimated by amplification of reference gene primers within the assay. To quantify the absolute abundance of each unique TCRbeta CDR3 rearrangement, sequence reads were collapsed and filtered. For each sample, productive Simpson clonality was calculated as the square root of Simpson's diversity index across productive rearrangements. TCRdb holds this immuneACCESS table with in-frame rearrangements only. Some clones are missing; in checked studies, unresolved V genes explain under half, and the rest has no known cause. That table supplies the V and J calls and clone size; D and trimming were determined from the DNA. Present in this sample are 60,000 to 80,000 clones, around 87% of which were seen just once. The top ten hold roughly 1% of the sample.

Collaborating institutions collected whole blood in K2EDTA tubes following their own protocols. For TCRbeta analysis, collaborator samples were shipped as frozen whole blood, as isolated PBMCs, or as DNA extracted from either sample type. The sample originates from a study of blood T cell repertoires in COVID-19 (dated by TCRdb to about 2020). Regarding the complete study: Collaborator samples came from the United States, Italy and Spain and covered acute and convalescent phases of COVID-19. The prospective study material was composed of cDNA or gDNA derived from T cells, B-cell-depleted T cells, or PBMCs. Where available, HLA class I and class II types were obtained from metadata supplied by the sample provider rather than from assay-based typing. The samples were drawn from the first 160 participants of the ongoing ImmuneRACE study and from some 1,300 subjects provided by 6 global collaborators. The repertoires were released in a freely available public database meant as a resource for research on the immune response to SARS-CoV-2. Nearly every sample came with metadata listing a de-identified subject ID, COVID-19 status, age in years and sex. The dataset comprised deeply sampled blood TCRbeta repertoires from subjects exposed to, actively infected with, or recovered from COVID-19. Broad study findings and their caveats: Clinical and demographic metadata were provided uncurated, with the amount varying by source and participant.

From cysteine to phenylalanine, the CDR3 is 17 amino acids long. This entry keeps only the CDR3 DNA: 51 bases, framed from base 1. Ends trimmed: V by 1 base, J by 1 base; bases unmatched to a gene: 9. The CDR1 and CDR2 encoded by the germline V gene (reference sequence) are SEHNR and FQNEAQ. The rearranged chain carries TRBV7-9 and TRBJ1-2; a stretch of 7 junction bases matches TRBD1. The clonotype originates from a man aged 70-80 years with acute or convalescent COVID-19. Sample: peripheral blood. The CDR3 corresponds to CASSLDYGTAFNYGYTF. The sequenced DNA is TGTGCCAGCAGCTTAGACTATGGGACAGCGTTTAACTATGGCTACACCTTC.